Each of the 15 T cell receptor beta chains below was sequenced from the same sample in a study of cytomegalovirus exposure and HLA in healthy donors. PCR amplification relied on 60 Vbeta primers (plus 13 Jbeta primers). Here immunoSEQ multiplex PCR was the method, and the copy in TCRdb shows in-frame clones only, minus some. The data show more than 95,000 clones, with roughly 15% seen just once and more than 0.8% held by the top ten. Sequencing was performed on PBMCs. The origin of the receptors is a female donor in good health and CMV-seronegative.

This clone appeared a few times. This chain uses TRBV5-6 with TRBJ2-7; 12 nucleotides agree with TRBD1. With V trimmed by 2 bases and J by 0 bases, 9 bases remained unmatched. Germline values: CDR1 SGHDT, CDR2 YYEEEE. This CDR3 is 18 amino acids long. The CDR3 protein is CASSLQGQGAYNSYEQYF. Written as DNA, the CDR3 is TGTGCCAGCAGCTTACAGGGACAGGGGGCGTATAACTCCTACGAGCAGTACTTC.

Comment on this clone: At one end the junction does not follow the germline gene, possibly because of a read error. The chain has TRBV7-7 and TRBJ2-2; possibly TRBD2 for D (7 bases). CDR3 length equals 16 residues. Per germline, CDR1 SSHAT and CDR2 FNYEAQ (reference sequence). The CDR3 DNA is TGTGCTAGCAGCTTTGAGGGGGGGTCGAACACCGGGGAGCTGTTTTTT. This encodes CASSFEGGSNTGELFF. The variable domain in full, with the rest retrieved from reference TRBV7-7 and TRBJ2-2, is GAGVSQSPRYKVTKRGQDVTLRCDPISSHATLYWYQQALGQGPEFLTYFNYEAQPDKSGLPSDRFSAERPEGSISTLTIQRTEQRDSAMYRCASSFEGGSNTGELFFGEGSRLTVL.

The rearrangement joins TRBV13 to TRBJ2-5; TRBD2 matches at 10 bases. CDR1 and CDR2 from the germline V gene are PRHDT and FYEKMQ (reference sequence). CDR3 length: 19 residues. V lost 5 bases and J lost 0; bases outside the gene matches: 15. CDR3 residues: CASSPRFGAGGSYQETQYF. The CDR3 DNA reads TGTGCCAGCAGCCCACGTTTCGGAGCGGGAGGGTCCTACCAAGAGACCCAGTACTTC. Full variable domain (missing parts from reference TRBV13 and TRBJ2-5): AAGVIQSPRHLIKEKRETATLKCYPIPRHDTVYWYQQGPGQDPQFLISFYEKMQSDKGSIPDRFSAQQFSDYHSELNMSSLELGDSALYFCASSPRFGAGGSYQETQYFGPGTRLLVL.

In this sample, this clone turned up a few times. The chain joins TRBV7-2 to TRBJ1-1; the match to TRBD1 covers 7 bases. Looked up from germline, CDR1 is SGHTA and CDR2 is FQGNSA. The CDR3 consists of 13 residues. J gave up 5 bases and V 2 bases, and 2 bases lay outside the gene matches. CDR3 bases: TGTGCCAGCAGCTTATACAGGGGTACTGAAGCTTTCTTT. Its translation: CASSLYRGTEAFF.

The chain is built from TRBV4-3 and TRBJ2-1; D uncertain. Germline-derived CDR1 and CDR2 are LGHNA and YSLEER. V was clipped by 0 bases and J by 4 bases, with 10 bases between them. The CDR3 runs to 15 residues. DNA for the CDR3: TGCGCCAGCAGCCAAGACGTGGCAAAGTACAATGAGCAGTTCTTC. It yields the protein CASSQDVAKYNEQFF.

This chain connects TRBV4-3 to TRBJ2-1, with 9 bases identical to TRBD1. Germline V CDR1 and CDR2: LGHNA, YSLEER. Trimming removed 0 bases from V and 4 bases from J; junction bases left unmatched: 7. The CDR3 runs to 17 residues. CDR3 residues: CASSQDLYRGHYNEQFF. The DNA for the CDR3 is TGCGCCAGCAGCCAAGATTTGTACAGGGGGCATTACAATGAGCAGTTCTTC.

This chain joins TRBV7-8 and TRBJ2-3, with 7 bases fitting TRBD1. V was pared by 5 bases and J by 0 bases, with 5 bases of the junction left unmatched. There are 15 residues in the CDR3. Germline V gene sequence: CDR1 SGHVS, CDR2 FQNEAQ. CDR3 DNA: TGTGCCAGCAGCCTCCGGGACAGAAGCACAGATACGCAGTATTTT. Its protein is CASSLRDRSTDTQYF. The full variable domain, rest sourced from reference TRBV7-8 and TRBJ2-3, is GAGVSQSPRYKVAKRGQDVALRCDPISGHVSLFWYQQALGQGPEFLTYFQNEAQLDKSGLPSDRFFAERPEGSVSTLKIQRTQQEDSAVYLCASSLRDRSTDTQYFGPGTRLTVL.

This clone was observed a handful of times. The chain combines TRBV2 with TRBJ1-4, with D maybe TRBD1 (6 bases). Trimming stripped 7 bases from V and 4 bases from J, with 13 bases between. This CDR3 comprises 14 residues. The V gene's germline CDR1 is SNHLY and CDR2 FYNNEI. The CDR3 DNA follows: TGTGCCAGCACCCCGGGACACCGTAATGAAAAACTGTTTTTT. Residues: CASTPGHRNEKLFF.

This chain joins TRBV30 and TRBJ1-2; unclear D gene. The germline V gene encodes CDR1 GTSNPN and CDR2 SVGIG (reference sequence). The CDR3 totals 12 residues. V was cut by 0 bases and J by 6 bases, with 8 bases left in between. The CDR3 protein is CAWSVRGNGYTF. The CDR3 nucleotides read TGTGCCTGGAGTGTACGCGGTAATGGCTACACCTTC. The full variable domain, in which reference TRBV30 and TRBJ1-2 provide the parts outside the CDR3, is SQTIHQWPATLVQPVGSPLSLECTVEGTSNPNLYWYRQAAGRGLQLLFYSVGIGQISSEVPQNLSASRPQDRQFILSSKKLLLSDSGFYLCAWSVRGNGYTFGSGTRLTVV.

This rearrangement joins TRBV2 to TRBJ2-7; 7 bases are a match to TRBD1. V was pared by 2 bases and J by 3 bases, with 7 bases of the junction left unmatched. Germline V CDR1 and CDR2: SNHLY, FYNNEI. CDR3 length: 15 amino acids. Here the CDR3 DNA reads TGTGCCAGCAGTGAAAGTCAGGGGGTACACTACGAGCAGTACTTC. Translated: CASSESQGVHYEQYF.

This clone was counted only a few times. The chain links TRBV6-5 to TRBJ1-2, with D perhaps matching TRBD1 (5 bases). Germline CDR1 and CDR2: MNHEY and SVGAGI. CDR3 size: 13 residues. Trimming shortened V by 10 bases and J by 3 bases, and 15 bases separated the two germline ends. CDR3 sequence reads: CATKDNRDYGYTF. Here the CDR3 DNA reads TGTGCCACCAAGGACAACCGCGACTATGGCTACACCTTC.

The V and J genes are TRBV6-5 and TRBJ1-3; 8 bases align to TRBD1. J was trimmed by 0 bases and V by 0 bases; bases with no gene match: 1. Germline V gene sequence: CDR1 MNHEY, CDR2 SVGAGI. The CDR3 runs to 16 residues. Here the CDR3 DNA reads TGTGCCAGCAGTTACTCCGGGACAGGCTCTGGAAACACCATATATTTT. Its protein is CASSYSGTGSGNTIYF.

The chain employs TRBV28 and TRBJ2-1, with 8 positions matching TRBD2. CDR1 is MDHEN, CDR2 SYDVKM, per germline. The CDR3 covers 17 residues. V was clipped by 1 base and J by 4 bases; unmatched bases: 9. Written as DNA, the CDR3 is TGTGCCAGCAGTTTATTAATTCCGGCGGGGGGATACAATGAGCAGTTCTTC. It is translated as CASSLLIPAGGYNEQFF.

J is TRBJ1-1 and V is TRBV1; the table's D call, TRBD1, was not checked against the DNA. TRBV1 is labeled a pseudogene. The CDR3 runs to 17 residues. Here the CDR3 DNA reads TGCACCAGCAGCCAAGAACGGTTGACAGACATGAACACTGAAGCTTTCTTT. This gives the protein CTSSQERLTDMNTEAFF.

J is TRBJ2-7 and V is TRBV6-1; 7 bases are shared with TRBD2. V lost 8 bases and J lost 4; bases outside the gene matches: 14. The CDR3 contains 15 residues. The germline V gene encodes CDR1 MNHNS and CDR2 SASEGT. CDR3 residues: CASGSAGLPLYEQYF. DNA of the CDR3: TGTGCCAGCGGATCTGCGGGACTACCTCTTTACGAGCAGTACTTC.